The clone carrying this TCR beta chain has more than one count but fewer than ten. The antigen is not known. The read is 3 residues too short to cover the CDR3 end, so that end is filled in from the germline J gene. The CDR3 extends over 14 amino acids. V lost 1 base and J 6 bases, leaving 13 bases between the germline ends. The germline V gene encodes CDR1 DFQATT and CDR2 SNEGSKA (reference sequence). The table came from immunoSEQ multiplex PCR; TCRdb's copy has only in-frame clones and leaves some out. The repertoire consists of over 25,000 clones, none detected only once. Diagnosis required reduced IgG, IgA and/or IgM with specific antibody deficiency. Heparinized whole blood, roughly 5 to 8.5 ml, came from each donor. The source of the sample is a study of T cell clonality in common variable immunodeficiency. The study's findings and limits: Compared with healthy controls, CVID subjects showed increased TCRbeta clonality, mostly in about a third. In common variable immunodeficiency, TCR beta chains reportedly carried fewer deletions and N-nucleotide insertions. Repertoire-complication correlations in CVID were limited by patient heterogeneity.

The chain carries TRBV20-1 and TRBJ2-1, with a possible D match to TRBD2 (7 bases). The TCR comes from a human donor with common variable immunodeficiency. Sequencing input: peripheral blood mononuclear cells. The CDR3 sequence is CSARAGGGTNEQFF. The CDR3 bases that were read are TGCAGTGCTAGAGCGGGGGGCGGGACCAATGAG.